The rows below give T cell receptor beta chains drawn from one sample of a study of Graves' ophthalmopathy and Graves' hyperthyroidism. TCRdb re-called the multiplex PCR reads with MiXCR, one entry per CDR3 protein. The sample lists about 1.2 million distinct CDR3 sequences, about 35% seen once, with approximately 12% in the top ten. The sequenced material came from peripheral blood or thyroid tissue (not recorded which). The origin of the receptors is an adult man with Graves' hyperthyroidism. Both conserved end residues are part of each CDR3. Each record gives: D gene, J gene, clone size, V gene, CDR3 DNA, CDR3 protein. The D gene is left open where the match is weak. Only some rows state a clone size, as once, few, many or a class for expanded clones.

>.|TRBJ2-7|.|TRBV6-5
TGTGCCAGCAGTTACTCTCCCCGTGGAGCCTACAACGAGCAGTACTTC
CASSYSPRGAYNEQYF
>.|TRBJ2-2|many|TRBV7-2
TGTGCCAGCAGCCCTCAGAGGTCTAGGGGGGAGCTGTTTTTT
CASSPQRSRGELFF
>.|TRBJ2-5|many|TRBV19
TGTGCCGCGTGTTTAGGGGGCCAAGAGACCCAGTACTTC
CAACLGGQETQYF
>TRBD1|TRBJ2-5|.|TRBV7-8
TGTGCCAGCCCCCAGACTGGACAGGGGGCTTTGACCCAGTACTTC
CASPQTGQGALTQYF
>TRBD1|TRBJ2-5|few|TRBV5-4
TGTGCCAGCAGCTTTACAGGGGGCGAAGAGACCCAGTACTTC
CASSFTGGEETQYF
>TRBD2|TRBJ2-1|.|TRBV24-1
TGTGCCACCAGTGTTGGGACTAGCAACAATGAGCAGTTCTTC
CATSVGTSNNEQFF
>.|TRBJ1-2|.|TRBV20-1
TGCAGTGCTAGAGTACCGACAGCATATGGCTACACCTTC
CSARVPTAYGYTF
>.|TRBJ2-5|many|TRBV7-3
TGTGCCAGCAGCCCAGGGGCAGCCGGGGGGACCCAGTACTTC
CASSPGAAGGTQYF
>TRBD1|TRBJ1-1|.|TRBV6-5
TGTGCCAGCACCGGACAGGGGGGTAACACTGAAGCTTTCTTT
CASTGQGGNTEAFF
>.|TRBJ2-2|.|TRBV7-9
TGTGCCAGCAGCCCGGGCCATGGGGCTAACACCGGGGAGCTGTTTTTT
CASSPGHGANTGELFF
>.|TRBJ1-1|many|TRBV5-1
TGCGCCAGCAGCTTGGAAATCTGGACGAACACTGAAGCTTTCTTT
CASSLEIWTNTEAFF
>.|TRBJ2-7|.|TRBV20-1
TGCAGTGCAAAAGATCCGGGATTCGACTACGAGCAGTACTTC
CSAKDPGFDYEQYF
>.|TRBJ2-7|.|TRBV6-5
TGTGCCGCGAGCGGGCTCTCTAAGGACGAGCAGTACTTC
CAASGLSKDEQYF
>.|TRBJ2-7|.|TRBV7-8
TGCGCCAGCAGCCACGTATCAGGCTACGAGCAGTACTTC
CASSHVSGYEQYF
>.|TRBJ1-1|few|TRBV9
TGTGCCAGCAGCGTAGGAGTCGCCAGGGGTCCCCTCTCTGAAGCTTTCTTT
CASSVGVARGPLSEAFF
>.|TRBJ1-2|.|TRBV4-3
TGCGCCAGCAGCCAGGAGCCCGGGACCGGTTTCTCTAGCTACACCTTC
CASSQEPGTGFSSYTF
>.|TRBJ1-2|.|TRBV7-9
TGTGCCAGCAGCCCAACAGGGAACTATGGCTACGCCTTC
CASSPTGNYGYAF
>TRBD1|TRBJ1-2|many|TRBV27
TGTGCCAGCAGTTTACCCCGGGACAGAACTAACTATGGCTACACCTTC
CASSLPRDRTNYGYTF
>TRBD1|TRBJ1-1|.|TRBV12-3/TRBV12-4
TGTGCCAGCAGCCAACAGGGGCTTGCCACTGAAGCTTTCTTT
CASSQQGLATEAFF
>TRBD2|TRBJ2-7|once|TRBV5-1
TGCGCCAGCAGCGGCGGAATGCAGGGTACTAGCGGGATTTCCCGCTACGAGCAGTACTTC
CASSGGMQGTSGISRYEQYF
>TRBD2|TRBJ2-7|.|TRBV6-5
TGTGCCAGCAGTCACCTAGTAGCGGGGGATTCCTACGAGCAGTACTTC
CASSHLVAGDSYEQYF
>TRBD1|TRBJ2-5|many|TRBV7-6
TGTGCCAGCAGCTTCGCCGGACAGGGGGTGACCCAGTACTTC
CASSFAGQGVTQYF
>TRBD1|TRBJ1-2|.|TRBV6-2/TRBV6-3
TGTGCCAGCAGTTCATCCGGACAGGGCTATTATGGCTACACCTTC
CASSSSGQGYYGYTF
>TRBD1|TRBJ2-2|many|TRBV7-8
TGTGCCAGCAGCTTAGCAGGGGGCGTTTTCACCGGGGAGCTGTTTTTT
CASSLAGGVFTGELFF
>.|TRBJ2-7|many|TRBV6-5
TGTGCCAGCAGTTACCAGGGGCTCTCCTACGAGCAGTACTTC
CASSYQGLSYEQYF
>.|TRBJ1-1|.|TRBV6-2/TRBV6-3
TGTGCCAGCAGTTACTCCCTCACTGAAGCTTTCTTT
CASSYSLTEAFF
>TRBD2|TRBJ2-5|.|TRBV10-3
TGTGCCAGCAGCCAAGAGAGTAGCGGGAGGGGGTACGAGACCCAGTACTTC
CASSQESSGRGYETQYF
>.|TRBJ2-5|.|TRBV29-1
TGCAGCGTTGAAGGGGGGGCTGGGGAGACCCAGTACTTC
CSVEGGAGETQYF
>.|TRBJ1-5|many|TRBV19
TGTGCCAGTAGTATTCAGGTGAATCAGCCCCAGCATTTT
CASSIQVNQPQHF
>TRBD1|TRBJ2-7|.|TRBV2
TGTGCCAGCAGTGAACAGGGGGCCTGGGAGCAGTACTTC
CASSEQGAWEQYF
>.|TRBJ2-7|few|TRBV20-1
TGCAGTGCTAGAGTACAGGGTCGGACCTACGAGCAGTACTTC
CSARVQGRTYEQYF
>TRBD1|TRBJ1-6|.|TRBV2
TGTGCCAGTTACTGGGACAGTGATGGCTCACCCCTCCACTTT
CASYWDSDGSPLHF
>TRBD2|TRBJ2-5|.|TRBV20-1
TGCAGTGCTAGAGACAGCGGGGGGGCGTGGGAGACCCAGTACTTC
CSARDSGGAWETQYF
>TRBD1|TRBJ2-7|many|TRBV29-1
TGCAGCGTTGAGCTTCAACCCGGGACAGGCGAGTACGAGCAGTACTTC
CSVELQPGTGEYEQYF
>.|TRBJ1-1|.|TRBV19
TGTGCCAGTAACAGGGCAGCAGCTGAAGCTTTCTTT
CASNRAAAEAFF
>.|TRBJ1-1|few|TRBV5-1
TGCGCCAGCAGCTACATGGGGTTGACTGAAGCTTTCTTT
CASSYMGLTEAFF
>.|TRBJ2-5|few|TRBV4-1
TGCGCCAGCAGCCAAGGGGATACCTCCGAGACCCAGTACTTC
CASSQGDTSETQYF
>TRBD1|TRBJ2-5|.|TRBV20-1
TGCAGTGCTAGAGTGGCAGGGGGCCCTCAGCCCCAGTACTTC
CSARVAGGPQPQYF
>.|TRBJ1-2|many|TRBV7-9
TGTGCCAGCAGCTACACGGGACAAGGGGACTATGGCTACACCTTC
CASSYTGQGDYGYTF
>.|TRBJ1-1|many|TRBV10-3
TGTGCCATCAGTGAGGCGGAAGCAGGGAACACTGAAGCTTTCTTT
CAISEAEAGNTEAFF
>TRBD2|TRBJ2-7|.|TRBV12-3/TRBV12-4
TGTGCCAGCCATGCGGCGGGAGATAACTACGAGCAGTACTTC
CASHAAGDNYEQYF
>TRBD1|TRBJ2-7|.|TRBV6-2/TRBV6-3
TGTGCCAGCACCGACAGGGAGAGCTCCTACGAGCAGTACTTC
CASTDRESSYEQYF
>TRBD1|TRBJ1-5|once|TRBV6-5
TGTGCCACCAGCCCGGGACAGGGGGCACGACAGCCCCAGCATTTT
CATSPGQGARQPQHF
>.|TRBJ1-2|few|TRBV19
TGTGCCAGTAGTCGGCTCCGGGACGGAAACTATGGCTACACCTTC
CASSRLRDGNYGYTF
>TRBD1|TRBJ2-5|few|TRBV5-1
TGCGCCAGCAGGCCAGGACAGGGGACAGAGACCCAGTACTTC
CASRPGQGTETQYF
>.|TRBJ2-5|.|TRBV9
TGTGCCAGCAGCGACTGGGAGCGGATGGGCCAGGAGACCCAGTACTTC
CASSDWERMGQETQYF